The rows below give T cell receptor beta chains drawn from one sample of a study of cytomegalovirus exposure and HLA in healthy donors. Generated by immunoSEQ multiplex PCR, the TCRdb table keeps only in-frame clones and is missing some. This sample has 150,000 to 200,000 clones; approximately 79% occur once, and the top ten carry around 0.98%. Sequencing was done on a sample of PBMCs. The source of these receptors is a woman in her forties or fifties in good health and CMV-seropositive. Both conserved end residues are part of each CDR3. D genes are given only for firm matches. Some rows have no size entry. The others give once, few or many, or a class for an expanded clone.

j_gene	d_gene	abundance	v_gene	CDR3nt	CDR3aa
TRBJ1-4	TRBD1	NA	TRBV27	TGTGCCAGCAGGGCCGGGACAGCGAATGAAAAACTGTTTTTT	CASRAGTANEKLFF
TRBJ2-1	NA	NA	TRBV7-6	TGTGCCAGCAGTTTAAAGACAGCCTACAATGAGCAGTTCTTC	CASSLKTAYNEQFF
TRBJ1-1	NA	few	TRBV29-1	TGCAGCGTTGAAGTCGCGAAATTGAACACTGAAGCTTTCTTT	CSVEVAKLNTEAFF
TRBJ2-1	TRBD2	NA	TRBV30	TGTGCCTGGGGGGAACTAGCGGAGCAGTTCTTC	CAWGELAEQFF
TRBJ2-1	NA	NA	TRBV7-2	TGTGCCAGCAGCCCCCCGAACAGGGCCAATGAGCAGTTCTTC	CASSPPNRANEQFF
TRBJ1-1	NA	few	TRBV5-5	TGTGCCAGCAGCTTGGCCGGGAACACTGAAGCTTTCTTT	CASSLAGNTEAFF
TRBJ2-5	TRBD2	NA	TRBV10-1	TGCGCCAGCAGTGATCAACCTCTAGCGGGAGGGTCGGCGGGAGAGACCCAGTACTTC	CASSDQPLAGGSAGETQYF
TRBJ1-6	NA	once	TRBV4-1	TGCGCCAGCAGCCAGCTGTGGACAGAAAATAATTCACCCCTCCACTTT	CASSQLWTENNSPLHF
TRBJ1-1	NA	NA	TRBV5-6	TGTGCCAGCAACCCAGAAAAGGCAGGGAACACTGAAGCTTTCTTT	CASNPEKAGNTEAFF
TRBJ1-4	TRBD1	few	TRBV6-5	TGTGCCAGCAGTTACAGCTACAGGGGGCTCAATGAAAAACTGTTTTTT	CASSYSYRGLNEKLFF
TRBJ2-5	TRBD2	NA	TRBV18	TGTGCCAGCTCACCACGGGCTAGCGGCAACCAAGAGACCCAGTACTTC	CASSPRASGNQETQYF
TRBJ2-3	TRBD2	NA	TRBV4-1	TGCGCCAGCAGCCAAAATATAAGGACTAGCGGCACAGATACGCAGTATTTT	CASSQNIRTSGTDTQYF
TRBJ1-2	TRBD1	NA	TRBV6-1	TGTGCCAGCAGTGAGGGTCGGCAGGGGGGAATCTTC	CASSEGRQGGIF
TRBJ1-5	TRBD1	NA	TRBV4-1	TGCGCCAGCAGCCAAGTGCCCCCGACAGGGGGCAATCAGCCCCAGCATTTT	CASSQVPPTGGNQPQHF
TRBJ2-5	NA	NA	TRBV18	TGTGCCAGCTCGCCTCGTGACAGCGCTCAAGAGACCCAGTACTTC	CASSPRDSAQETQYF